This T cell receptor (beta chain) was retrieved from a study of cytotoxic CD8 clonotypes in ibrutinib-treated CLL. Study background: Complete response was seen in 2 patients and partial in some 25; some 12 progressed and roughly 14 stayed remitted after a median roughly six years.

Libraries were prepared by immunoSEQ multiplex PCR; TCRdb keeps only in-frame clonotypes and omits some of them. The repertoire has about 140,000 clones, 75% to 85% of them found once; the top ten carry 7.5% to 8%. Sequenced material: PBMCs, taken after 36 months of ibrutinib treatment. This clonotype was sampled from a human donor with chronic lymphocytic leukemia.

CDR3 nucleotide sequence: TGTGCCAGCAGCGGGGACAGGGGGCGTACCGGGGAGCTGTTTTTT. This gives the protein CASSGDRGRTGELFF. This chain uses TRBV11-2 with TRBJ2-2; 12 positions match TRBD1. Germline-derived CDR1 and CDR2 are SGHAT and FQNNGV. The CDR3 has 15 residues. V was pared by 5 bases and J by 5 bases, with 3 bases of the junction left unmatched.